This TCR beta chain derives from a study of blood T cell repertoires in COVID-19. In the study overall: Collection of acute and convalescent COVID-19 samples took place in the United States, Italy and Spain.

CDR1 SGHNT and CDR2 YENEEA come from the germline V gene. Unmatched junction bases numbered 6, after V lost 8 bases and J lost 0 bases. The length of the CDR3 is 14 residues. This table comes from immunoSEQ multiplex PCR, and its TCRdb copy is limited to in-frame clones, with some not included. In the table there are around 43,000 clones, approximately 88% of which are singletons. The chain combines TRBV11-3 with TRBJ2-5; 7 nucleotides line up with TRBD1. This TCR was sampled from a woman in her 70s with acute or convalescent COVID-19. The sequenced material came from peripheral blood. The chain's CDR3 is CASERGRDQETQYF. As DNA, the CDR3 is TGTGCCAGCGAAAGGGGGCGGGACCAAGAGACCCAGTACTTC. Drawing the rest from reference TRBV11-3 and TRBJ2-5, the complete variable domain is EAGVVQSPRYKIIEKKQPVAFWCNPISGHNTLYWYLQNLGQGPELLIRYENEEAVDDSQLPKDRFSAERLKGVDSTLKIQPAELGDSAVYLCASERGRDQETQYFGPGTRLLVL.